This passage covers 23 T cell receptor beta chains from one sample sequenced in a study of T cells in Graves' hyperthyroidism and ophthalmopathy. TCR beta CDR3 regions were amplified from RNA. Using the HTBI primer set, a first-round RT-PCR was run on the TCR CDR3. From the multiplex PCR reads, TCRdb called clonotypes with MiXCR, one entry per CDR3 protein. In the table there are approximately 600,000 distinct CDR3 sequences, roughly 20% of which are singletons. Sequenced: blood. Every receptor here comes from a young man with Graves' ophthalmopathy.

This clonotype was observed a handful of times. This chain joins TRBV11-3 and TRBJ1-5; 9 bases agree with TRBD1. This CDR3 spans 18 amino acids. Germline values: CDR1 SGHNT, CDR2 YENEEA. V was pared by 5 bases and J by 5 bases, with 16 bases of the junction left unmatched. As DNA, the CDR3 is TGTGCCAGCAGCCACACAACGGGCTGGGGACAGGGAGATCAGCCCCAGCATTTT. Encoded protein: CASSHTTGWGQGDQPQHF.

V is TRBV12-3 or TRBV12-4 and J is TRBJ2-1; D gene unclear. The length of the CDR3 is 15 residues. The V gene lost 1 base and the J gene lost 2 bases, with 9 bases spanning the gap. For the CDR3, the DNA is TGTGCCAGCAGTTTAGGGCGGCAGGCCTACAATGAGCAGTTCTTC. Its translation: CASSLGRQAYNEQFF.

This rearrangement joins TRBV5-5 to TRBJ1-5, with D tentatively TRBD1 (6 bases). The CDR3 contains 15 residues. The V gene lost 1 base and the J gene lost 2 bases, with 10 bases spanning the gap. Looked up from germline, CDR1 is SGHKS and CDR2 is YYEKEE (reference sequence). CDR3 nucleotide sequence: TGTGCCAGCAGCTTGACAGGGTCGGGCAATCAGCCCCAGCATTTT. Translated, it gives CASSLTGSGNQPQHF.

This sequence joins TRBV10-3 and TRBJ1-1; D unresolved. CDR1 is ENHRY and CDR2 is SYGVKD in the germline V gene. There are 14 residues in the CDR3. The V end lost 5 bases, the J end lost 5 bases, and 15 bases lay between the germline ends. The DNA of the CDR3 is TGTGCCATCAGTCCCGAGGGCCCGGGGACTGAAGCTTTCTTT. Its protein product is CAISPEGPGTEAFF.

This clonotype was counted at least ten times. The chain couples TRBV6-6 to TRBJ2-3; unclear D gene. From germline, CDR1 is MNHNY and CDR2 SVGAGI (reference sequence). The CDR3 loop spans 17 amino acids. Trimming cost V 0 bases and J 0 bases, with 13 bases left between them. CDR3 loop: CASSYSSGLPSTDTQYF. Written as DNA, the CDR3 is TGTGCCAGCAGTTACTCCTCAGGTCTTCCTAGCACAGATACGCAGTATTTT.

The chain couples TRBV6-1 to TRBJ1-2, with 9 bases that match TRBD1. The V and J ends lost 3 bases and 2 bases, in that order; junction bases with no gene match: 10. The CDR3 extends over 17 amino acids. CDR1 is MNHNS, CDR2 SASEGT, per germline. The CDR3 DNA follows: TGTGCCAGCAGTGAGTTTACAGGGGGCGTATTAAACTATGGCTACACCTTC. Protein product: CASSEFTGGVLNYGYTF.

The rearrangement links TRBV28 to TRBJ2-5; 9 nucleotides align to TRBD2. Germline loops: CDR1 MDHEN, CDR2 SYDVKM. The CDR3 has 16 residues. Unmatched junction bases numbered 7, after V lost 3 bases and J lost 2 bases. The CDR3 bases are TGTGCCAGCAGTTTCGTCCTAGCGGGGCGACAAGAGACCCAGTACTTC. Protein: CASSFVLAGRQETQYF.

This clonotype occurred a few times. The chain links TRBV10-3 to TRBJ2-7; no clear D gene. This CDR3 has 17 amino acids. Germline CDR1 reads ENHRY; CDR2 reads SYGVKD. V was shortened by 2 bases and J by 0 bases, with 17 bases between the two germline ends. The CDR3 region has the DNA TGTGCCATCAGTGAGACACGCCAGTCTGGCGTCTCCTACGAGCAGTACTTC. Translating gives CAISETRQSGVSYEQYF.

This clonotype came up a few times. CDR3 loop: CSVSRDRGRKTNEKLFF. The CDR3 DNA reads as TGCAGCGTCAGCCGGGACAGGGGGCGCAAAACTAATGAAAAACTGTTTTTT. This chain uses TRBV29-1 with TRBJ1-4; 12 bases fit TRBD1. The CDR3 has 17 residues. From germline, CDR1 is SQVTM and CDR2 ANQGSEA. J lost 1 base, V lost 6 bases, and 9 bases had no gene match.

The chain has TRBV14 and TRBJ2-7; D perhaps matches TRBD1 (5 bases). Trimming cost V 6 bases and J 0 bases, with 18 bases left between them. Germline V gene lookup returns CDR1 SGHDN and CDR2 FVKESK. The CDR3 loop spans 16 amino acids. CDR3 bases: TGTGCCAGCAGTCCAGCAGGGCAGCGATTCTCCTACGAGCAGTACTTC. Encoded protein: CASSPAGQRFSYEQYF.

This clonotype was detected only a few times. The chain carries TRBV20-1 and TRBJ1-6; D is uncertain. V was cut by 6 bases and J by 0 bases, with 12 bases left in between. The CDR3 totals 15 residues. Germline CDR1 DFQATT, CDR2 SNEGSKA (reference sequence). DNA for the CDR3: TGCAGTGCCAGCCGGGAGAGCTCCTATAATTCACCCCTCCACTTT. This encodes CSASRESSYNSPLHF.

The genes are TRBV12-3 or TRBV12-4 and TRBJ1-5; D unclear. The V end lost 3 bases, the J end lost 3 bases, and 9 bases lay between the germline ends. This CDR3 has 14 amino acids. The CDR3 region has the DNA TGTGCCAGCAGTTTGTCAGGATACAATCAGCCCCAGCATTTT. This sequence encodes CASSLSGYNQPQHF.

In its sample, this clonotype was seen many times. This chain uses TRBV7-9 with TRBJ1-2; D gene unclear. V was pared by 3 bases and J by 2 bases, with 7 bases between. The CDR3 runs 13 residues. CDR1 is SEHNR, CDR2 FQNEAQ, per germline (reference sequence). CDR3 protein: CASSFSENYGYTF. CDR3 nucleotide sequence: TGTGCCAGCAGCTTCTCGGAGAACTATGGCTACACCTTC.

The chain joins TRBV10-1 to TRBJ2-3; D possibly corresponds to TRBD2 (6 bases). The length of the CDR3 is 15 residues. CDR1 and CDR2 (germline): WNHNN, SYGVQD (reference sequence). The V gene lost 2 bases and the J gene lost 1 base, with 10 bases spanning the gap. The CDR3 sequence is CASSENSGGTDTQYF. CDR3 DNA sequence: TGCGCCAGCAGTGAGAATAGCGGAGGCACAGATACGCAGTATTTT.

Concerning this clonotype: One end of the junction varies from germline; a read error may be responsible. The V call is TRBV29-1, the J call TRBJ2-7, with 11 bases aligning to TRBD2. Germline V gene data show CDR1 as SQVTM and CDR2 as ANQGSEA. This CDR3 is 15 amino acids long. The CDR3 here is CSVEGTSGHSYEQYF. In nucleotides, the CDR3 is TGCAGCGTAGAAGGGACTAGCGGACATTCCTACGAGCAGTACTTC.

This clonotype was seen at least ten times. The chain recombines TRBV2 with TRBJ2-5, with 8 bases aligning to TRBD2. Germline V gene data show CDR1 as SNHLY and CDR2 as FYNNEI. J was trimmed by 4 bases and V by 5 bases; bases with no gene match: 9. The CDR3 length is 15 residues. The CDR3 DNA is TGTGCCAGCAGTTTGAGCGGGAGCGGGCGAGAGACCCAGTACTTC. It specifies CASSLSGSGRETQYF.

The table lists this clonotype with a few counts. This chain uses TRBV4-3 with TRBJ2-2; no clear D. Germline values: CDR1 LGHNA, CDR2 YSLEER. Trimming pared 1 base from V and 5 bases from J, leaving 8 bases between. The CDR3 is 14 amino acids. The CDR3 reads CASSQVPLTGELFF. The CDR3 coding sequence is TGCGCCAGCAGCCAAGTGCCCTTAACCGGGGAGCTGTTTTTT.

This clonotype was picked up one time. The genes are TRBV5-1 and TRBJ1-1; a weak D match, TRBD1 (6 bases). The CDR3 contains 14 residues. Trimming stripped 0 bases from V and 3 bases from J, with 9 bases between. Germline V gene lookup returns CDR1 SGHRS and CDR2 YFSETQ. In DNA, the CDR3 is TGCGCCAGCAGCTTGGGCAGGGGCTACACTGAAGCTTTCTTT. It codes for CASSLGRGYTEAFF.

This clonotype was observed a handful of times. The CDR3 DNA reads TGTGCCAGCAGTTATAACAGCTACAATGAGCAGTTCTTC. Residues: CASSYNSYNEQFF. V gene TRBV6-2 or TRBV6-3 combines with J gene TRBJ2-1; D unclear. The CDR3 runs to 13 residues. Germline V gives CDR1 MNHEY, CDR2 SVGEGT. With 3 bases removed from V and 3 bases from J, the gap between germline ends came to 6 bases.

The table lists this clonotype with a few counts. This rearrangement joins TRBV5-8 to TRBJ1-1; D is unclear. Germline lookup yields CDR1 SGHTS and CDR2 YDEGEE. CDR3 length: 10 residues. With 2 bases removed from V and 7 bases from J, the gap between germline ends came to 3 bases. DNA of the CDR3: TGTGCCAGCAGCTTTTATGAAGCTTTCTTT. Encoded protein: CASSFYEAFF.

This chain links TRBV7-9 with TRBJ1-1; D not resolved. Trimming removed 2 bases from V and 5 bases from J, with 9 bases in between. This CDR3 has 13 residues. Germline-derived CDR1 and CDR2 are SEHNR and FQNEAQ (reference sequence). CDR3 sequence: CASSLPGRTEAFF. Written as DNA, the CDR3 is TGTGCCAGCAGCTTACCGGGAAGGACTGAAGCTTTCTTT.

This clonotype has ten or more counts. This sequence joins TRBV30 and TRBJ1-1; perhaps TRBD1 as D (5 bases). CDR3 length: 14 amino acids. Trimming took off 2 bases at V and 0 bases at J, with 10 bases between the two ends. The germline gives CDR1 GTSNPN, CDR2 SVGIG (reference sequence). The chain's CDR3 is CAWSRQGLNTEAFF. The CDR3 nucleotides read TGTGCCTGGAGTCGGCAGGGATTGAACACTGAAGCTTTCTTT.

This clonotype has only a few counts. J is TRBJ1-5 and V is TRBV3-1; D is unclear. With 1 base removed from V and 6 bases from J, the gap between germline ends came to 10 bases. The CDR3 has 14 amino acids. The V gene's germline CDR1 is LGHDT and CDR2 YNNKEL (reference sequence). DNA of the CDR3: TGTGCCAGCAGCCAAGCCGGGGAGAGTCAGCCCCAGCATTTT. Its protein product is CASSQAGESQPQHF. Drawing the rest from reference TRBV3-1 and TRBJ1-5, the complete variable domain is DTAVSQTPKYLVTQMGNDKSIKCEQNLGHDTMYWYKQDSKKFLKIMFSYNNKELIINETVPNRFSPKSPDKAHLNLHINSLELGDSAVYFCASSQAGESQPQHFGDGTRLSIL.